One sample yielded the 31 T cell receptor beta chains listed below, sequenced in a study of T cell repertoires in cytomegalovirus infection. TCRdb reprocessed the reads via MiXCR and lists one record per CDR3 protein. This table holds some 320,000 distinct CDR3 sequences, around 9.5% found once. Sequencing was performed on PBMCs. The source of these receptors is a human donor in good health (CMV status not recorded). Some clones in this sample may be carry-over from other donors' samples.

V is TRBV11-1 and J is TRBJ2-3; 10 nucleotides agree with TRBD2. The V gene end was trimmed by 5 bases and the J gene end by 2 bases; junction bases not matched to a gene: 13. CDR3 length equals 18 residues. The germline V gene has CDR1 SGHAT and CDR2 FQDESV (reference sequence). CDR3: CASSHQTLAGGFTDTQYF. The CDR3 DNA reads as TGTGCCAGCAGCCACCAGACTTTAGCGGGGGGATTCACAGATACGCAGTATTTT. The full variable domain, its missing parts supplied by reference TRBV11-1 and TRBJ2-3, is EAEVAQSPRYKITEKSQAVAFWCDPISGHATLYWYRQILGQGPELLVQFQDESVVDDSQLPKDRFSAERLKGVDSTLKIQPAELGDSAMYLCASSHQTLAGGFTDTQYFGPGTRLTVL.

The CDR3: CASTPGSGLSYEQYF. The DNA of the CDR3 is TGTGCCAGCACCCCAGGGAGCGGACTTTCCTACGAGCAGTACTTC. This rearrangement joins TRBV6-1 to TRBJ2-7; D assignment may be TRBD1 or TRBD2 (5 bases each). V lost 7 bases, J lost 1 base, and 17 bases lay in between. Germline V gives CDR1 MNHNS, CDR2 SASEGT. This CDR3 has 15 amino acids.

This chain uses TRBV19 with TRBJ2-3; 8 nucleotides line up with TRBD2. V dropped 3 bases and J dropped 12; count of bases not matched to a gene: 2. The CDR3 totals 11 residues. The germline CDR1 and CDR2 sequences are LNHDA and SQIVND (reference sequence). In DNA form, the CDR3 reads TGTGCCAGTAGTATCGGGAGGGCCCAGTATTTT. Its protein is CASSIGRAQYF.

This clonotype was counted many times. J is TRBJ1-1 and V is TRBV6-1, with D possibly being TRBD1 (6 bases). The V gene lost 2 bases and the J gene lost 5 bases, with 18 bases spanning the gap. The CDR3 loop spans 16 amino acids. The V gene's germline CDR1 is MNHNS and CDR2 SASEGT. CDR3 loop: CASSERSTGRGTEAFF. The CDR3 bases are TGTGCCAGCAGTGAACGGTCGACAGGCCGAGGGACTGAAGCTTTCTTT.

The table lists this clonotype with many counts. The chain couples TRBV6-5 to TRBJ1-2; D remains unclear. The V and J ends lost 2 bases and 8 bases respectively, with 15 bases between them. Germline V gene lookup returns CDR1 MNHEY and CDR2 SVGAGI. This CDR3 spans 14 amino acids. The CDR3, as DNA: TGTGCCAGCAGTTACGGGCATGAAATAGGCGGCTACACCTTC. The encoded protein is CASSYGHEIGGYTF.

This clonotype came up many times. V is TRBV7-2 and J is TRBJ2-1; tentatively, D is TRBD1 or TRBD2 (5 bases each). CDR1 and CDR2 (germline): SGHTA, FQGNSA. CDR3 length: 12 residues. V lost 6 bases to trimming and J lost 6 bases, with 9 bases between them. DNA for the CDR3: TGTGCCAGCAGGGGGGTCGTCAATGAGCAGTTCTTC. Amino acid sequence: CASRGVVNEQFF.

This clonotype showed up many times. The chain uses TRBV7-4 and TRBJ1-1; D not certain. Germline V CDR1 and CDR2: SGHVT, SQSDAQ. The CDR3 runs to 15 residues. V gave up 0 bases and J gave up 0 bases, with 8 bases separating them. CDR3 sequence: CASSLAEGLNTEAFF. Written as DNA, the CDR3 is TGTGCCAGCAGCTTAGCAGAGGGCTTGAACACTGAAGCTTTCTTT.

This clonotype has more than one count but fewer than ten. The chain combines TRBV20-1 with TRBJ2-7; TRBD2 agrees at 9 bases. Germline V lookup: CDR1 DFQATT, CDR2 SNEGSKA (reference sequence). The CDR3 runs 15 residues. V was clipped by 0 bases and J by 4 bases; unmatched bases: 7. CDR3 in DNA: TGCAGTGCTAGAGATCCGCGGGGGGGCCATTACGAGCAGTACTTC. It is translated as CSARDPRGGHYEQYF.

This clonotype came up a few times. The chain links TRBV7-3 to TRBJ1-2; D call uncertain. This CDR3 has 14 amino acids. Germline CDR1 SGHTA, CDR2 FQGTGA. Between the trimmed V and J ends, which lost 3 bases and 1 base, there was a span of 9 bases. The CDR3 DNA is TGTGCCAGCAGCTTGGGCCCTCTTAACTATGGCTACACCTTC. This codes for CASSLGPLNYGYTF.

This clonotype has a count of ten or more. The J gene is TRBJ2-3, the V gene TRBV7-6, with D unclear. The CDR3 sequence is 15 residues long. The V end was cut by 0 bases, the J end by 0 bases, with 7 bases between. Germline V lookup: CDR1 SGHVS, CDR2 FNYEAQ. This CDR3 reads CASSLADGSTDTQYF. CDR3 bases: TGTGCCAGCAGCTTAGCGGACGGGAGCACAGATACGCAGTATTTT.

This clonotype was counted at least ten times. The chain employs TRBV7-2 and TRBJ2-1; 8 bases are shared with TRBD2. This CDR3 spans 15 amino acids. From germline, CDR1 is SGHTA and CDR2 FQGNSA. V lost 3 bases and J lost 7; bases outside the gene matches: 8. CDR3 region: CASSFSGGLRNEQFF. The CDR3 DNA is TGTGCCAGCAGCTTCAGCGGGGGCCTTCGGAATGAGCAGTTCTTC.

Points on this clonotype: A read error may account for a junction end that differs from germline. CDR3 coding DNA: TGTGCCAGCAGTTTACCCGACAGCAACTATGGCTACAACTTC. Translation gives CASSLPDSNYGYNF. The J gene is TRBJ1-2, the V gene TRBV28; TRBD1 is a possible D gene (5 bases). Germline loops: CDR1 MDHEN, CDR2 SYDVKM. The CDR3 is 14 amino acids.

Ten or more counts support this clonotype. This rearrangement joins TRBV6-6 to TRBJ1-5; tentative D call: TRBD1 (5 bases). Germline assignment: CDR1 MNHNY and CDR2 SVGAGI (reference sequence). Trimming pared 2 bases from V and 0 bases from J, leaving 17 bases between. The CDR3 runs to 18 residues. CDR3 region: CASSYGSTADYSNQPQHF. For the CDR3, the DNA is TGTGCCAGCAGTTACGGGTCGACAGCGGACTATAGCAATCAGCCCCAGCATTTT.

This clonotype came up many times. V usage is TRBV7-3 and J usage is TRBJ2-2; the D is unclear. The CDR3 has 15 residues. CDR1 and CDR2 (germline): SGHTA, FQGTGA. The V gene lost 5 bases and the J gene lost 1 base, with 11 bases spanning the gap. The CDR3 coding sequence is TGTGCCAGCAGCCCCAACCCTCAGAACACCGGGGAGCTGTTTTTT. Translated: CASSPNPQNTGELFF.

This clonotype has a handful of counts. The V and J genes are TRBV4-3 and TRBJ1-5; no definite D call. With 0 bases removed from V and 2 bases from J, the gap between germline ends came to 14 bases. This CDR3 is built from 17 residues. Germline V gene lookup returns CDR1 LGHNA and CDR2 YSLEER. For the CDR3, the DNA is TGCGCCAGCAGCCAAGATATCTCGACTCGGGGCAATCAGCCCCAGCATTTT. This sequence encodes CASSQDISTRGNQPQHF.

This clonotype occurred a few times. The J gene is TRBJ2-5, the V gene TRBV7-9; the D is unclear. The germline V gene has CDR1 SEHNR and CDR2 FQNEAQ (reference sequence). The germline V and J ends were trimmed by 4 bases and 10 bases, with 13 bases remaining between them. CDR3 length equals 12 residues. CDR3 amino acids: CASSSNTPGQYF. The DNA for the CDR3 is TGTGCCAGCAGCTCGAATACCCCCGGCCAGTACTTC.

CDR3 amino acids: CASSLGDRGRNQPQHF. The CDR3 DNA reads TGTGCCAGCAGCTTGGGCGACAGGGGTCGCAATCAGCCCCAGCATTTT. V and J are TRBV7-9 and TRBJ1-5; TRBD1 matches at 8 bases. Trimming removed 3 bases from V and 2 bases from J; junction bases left unmatched: 6. The germline gives CDR1 SEHNR, CDR2 FQNEAQ (reference sequence). The CDR3 consists of 16 residues.

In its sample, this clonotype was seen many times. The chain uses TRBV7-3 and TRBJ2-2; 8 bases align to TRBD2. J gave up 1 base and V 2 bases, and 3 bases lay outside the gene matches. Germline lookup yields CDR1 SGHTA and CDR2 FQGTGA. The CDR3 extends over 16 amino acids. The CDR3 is CASSLPAGGNTGELFF. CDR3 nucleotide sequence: TGTGCCAGCAGCTTACCCGCGGGAGGGAACACCGGGGAGCTGTTTTTT. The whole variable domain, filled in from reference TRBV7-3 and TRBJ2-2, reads GAGVSQTPSNKVTEKGKYVELRCDPISGHTALYWYRQSLGQGPEFLIYFQGTGAADDSGLPNDRFFAVRPEGSVSTLKIQRTERGDSAVYLCASSLPAGGNTGELFFGEGSRLTVL.

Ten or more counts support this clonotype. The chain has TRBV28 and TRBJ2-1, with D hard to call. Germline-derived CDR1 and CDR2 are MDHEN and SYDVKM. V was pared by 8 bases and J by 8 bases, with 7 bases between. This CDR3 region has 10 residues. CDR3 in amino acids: CASGVDEQFF. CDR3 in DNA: TGTGCCAGCGGAGTAGATGAGCAGTTCTTC.

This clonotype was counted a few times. CDR3 coding DNA: TGCAGTGCTGTCTCAGGGTACGAGCAGTACTTC. This gives the protein CSAVSGYEQYF. The rearrangement uses TRBV20-1 and TRBJ2-7, with a weak D call TRBD1 (5 bases). The CDR3 covers 11 residues. Germline lookup yields CDR1 DFQATT and CDR2 SNEGSKA (reference sequence). V shed 5 bases and J shed 4 bases, with 9 bases lying between them.

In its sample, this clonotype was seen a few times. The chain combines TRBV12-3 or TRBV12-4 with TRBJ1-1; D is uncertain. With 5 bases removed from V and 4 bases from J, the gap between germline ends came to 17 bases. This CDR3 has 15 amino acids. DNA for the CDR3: TGTGCCAGCAGTACTGCCGGGTCTAAGAGCACTGAAGCTTTCTTT. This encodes CASSTAGSKSTEAFF.

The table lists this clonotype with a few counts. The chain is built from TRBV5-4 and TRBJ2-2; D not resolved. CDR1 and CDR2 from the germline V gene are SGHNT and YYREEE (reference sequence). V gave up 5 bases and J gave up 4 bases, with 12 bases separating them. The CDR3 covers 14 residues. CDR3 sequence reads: CASSRDISTGELFF. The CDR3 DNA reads TGTGCCAGCAGTAGAGACATCAGCACCGGGGAGCTGTTTTTT.

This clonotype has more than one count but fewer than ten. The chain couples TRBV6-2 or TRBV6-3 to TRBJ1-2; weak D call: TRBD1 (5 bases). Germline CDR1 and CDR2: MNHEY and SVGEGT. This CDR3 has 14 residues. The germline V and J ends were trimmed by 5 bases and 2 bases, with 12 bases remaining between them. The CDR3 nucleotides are TGTGCCAGCAGTCCGGGACGGACAAACTATGGCTACACCTTC. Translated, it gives CASSPGRTNYGYTF.

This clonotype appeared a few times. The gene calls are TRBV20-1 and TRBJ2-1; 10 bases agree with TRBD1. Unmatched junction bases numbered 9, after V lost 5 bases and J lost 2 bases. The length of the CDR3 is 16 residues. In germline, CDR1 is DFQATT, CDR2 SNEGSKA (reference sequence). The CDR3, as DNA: TGCAGTGCTTCCCTCGTGGGGACAGGGGCCTACAATGAGCAGTTCTTC. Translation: CSASLVGTGAYNEQFF.

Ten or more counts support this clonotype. In DNA, the CDR3 is TGTGCCAGCAGCTTGGACAGAGGAAACACCATATATTTT. Translating it yields CASSLDRGNTIYF. This rearrangement joins TRBV7-3 to TRBJ1-3, with a weak D call TRBD1 (6 bases). The CDR3 runs to 13 residues. The germline V and J ends were trimmed by 3 bases and 4 bases, with 7 bases remaining between them. Germline V gene lookup returns CDR1 SGHTA and CDR2 FQGTGA.

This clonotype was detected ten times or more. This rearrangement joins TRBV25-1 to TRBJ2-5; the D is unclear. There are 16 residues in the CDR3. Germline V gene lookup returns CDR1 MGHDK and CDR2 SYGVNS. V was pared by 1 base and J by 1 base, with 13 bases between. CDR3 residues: CASSEFRGGTQETQYF. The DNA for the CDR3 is TGTGCCAGCAGTGAATTTCGCGGCGGAACCCAAGAGACCCAGTACTTC.

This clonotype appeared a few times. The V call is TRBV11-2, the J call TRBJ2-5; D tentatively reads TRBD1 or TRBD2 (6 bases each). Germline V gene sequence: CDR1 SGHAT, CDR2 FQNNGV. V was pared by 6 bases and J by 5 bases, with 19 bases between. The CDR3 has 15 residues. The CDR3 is CASSSRTGAEETQYF. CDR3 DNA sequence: TGTGCCAGCAGTTCACGAACGGGGGCGGAGGAGACCCAGTACTTC.

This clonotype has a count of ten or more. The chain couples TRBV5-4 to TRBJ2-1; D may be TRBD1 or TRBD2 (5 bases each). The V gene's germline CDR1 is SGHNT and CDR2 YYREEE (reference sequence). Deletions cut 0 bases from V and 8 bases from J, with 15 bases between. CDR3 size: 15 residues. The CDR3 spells CASSLDRGHTHEQFF. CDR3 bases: TGTGCCAGCAGCTTGGATCGGGGCCATACACATGAGCAGTTCTTC.

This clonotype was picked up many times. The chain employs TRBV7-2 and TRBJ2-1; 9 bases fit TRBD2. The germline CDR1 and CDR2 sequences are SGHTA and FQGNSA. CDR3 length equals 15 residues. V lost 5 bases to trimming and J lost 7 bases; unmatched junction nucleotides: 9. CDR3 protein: CASSATSGWGNEQFF. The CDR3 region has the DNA TGTGCCAGCAGCGCGACTAGCGGATGGGGTAATGAGCAGTTCTTC.

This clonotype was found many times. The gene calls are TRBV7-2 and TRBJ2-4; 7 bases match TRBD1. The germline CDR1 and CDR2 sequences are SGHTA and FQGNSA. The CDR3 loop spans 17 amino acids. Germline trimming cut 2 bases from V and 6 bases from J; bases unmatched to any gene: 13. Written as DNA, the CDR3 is TGTGCCAGCAGCTTATCTGGCAGGGGGAGAAGAGGAAACATTCAGTACTTC. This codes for CASSLSGRGRRGNIQYF.

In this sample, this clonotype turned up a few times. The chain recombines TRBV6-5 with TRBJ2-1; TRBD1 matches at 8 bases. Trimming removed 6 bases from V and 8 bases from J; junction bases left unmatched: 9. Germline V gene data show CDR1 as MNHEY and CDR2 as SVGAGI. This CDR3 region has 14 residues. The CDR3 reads CASSYDRGTDEQFF. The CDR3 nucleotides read TGTGCCAGCAGCTACGACAGGGGTACCGATGAGCAGTTCTTC.